Listed below are T cell receptor beta chains from one sample, sequenced in a study of T-cell reconstitution after alpha-beta-depleted transplantation in children. TCRdb passed the PCR reads through MiXCR, listing each CDR3 protein once. The repertoire holds just over 950,000 distinct CDR3 sequences, with roughly 29% as singletons. Source: PBMCs, mostly from graft donor cells, taken 360 days after TCRalphabeta/CD19-depleted stem cell transplant. The receptors stem from a boy younger than two who had a stem cell transplant for SCID, so the T cells may come from the graft donor. Each CDR3 is given with its conserved first and last residue. The D gene is left open where the match is weak. A row's size may be missing; if present it is once, few, many or a size class.

d_call: TRBD1; j_call: TRBJ2-7; clone_size: .; v_call: TRBV10-3; cdr3_aa: CAISESMSPGGYEQYF; cdr3_nt: TGTGCCATCAGTGAGTCGATGTCTCCAGGGGGCTACGAGCAGTACTTC
d_call: .; j_call: TRBJ2-7; clone_size: .; v_call: TRBV29-1; cdr3_aa: CSVVEGPYEQYF; cdr3_nt: TGCAGCGTTGTTGAGGGACCCTACGAGCAGTACTTC
d_call: .; j_call: TRBJ2-7; clone_size: .; v_call: TRBV9; cdr3_aa: CASSVVSAPLYEQYF; cdr3_nt: TGTGCCAGCAGCGTAGTCAGCGCCCCTCTCTACGAGCAGTACTTC
d_call: .; j_call: TRBJ1-5; clone_size: .; v_call: TRBV20-1; cdr3_aa: CSARRVGTPHQPQHF; cdr3_nt: TGCAGTGCTAGACGGGTGGGTACACCTCATCAGCCCCAGCATTTT
d_call: TRBD2; j_call: TRBJ2-7; clone_size: .; v_call: TRBV7-8; cdr3_aa: CASSLGGFNEQYF; cdr3_nt: TGTGCCAGCAGCTTGGGGGGGTTCAACGAGCAGTACTTC
d_call: .; j_call: TRBJ2-5; clone_size: few; v_call: TRBV4-1; cdr3_aa: CASSQDGARSETQYF; cdr3_nt: TGCGCCAGCAGCCAAGATGGGGCCCGGTCAGAGACCCAGTACTTC
d_call: TRBD1; j_call: TRBJ1-5; clone_size: .; v_call: TRBV6-1; cdr3_aa: CASSVYRGAGNQPQHF; cdr3_nt: TGTGCCAGCAGTGTATACAGGGGAGCCGGCAATCAGCCCCAGCATTTT
d_call: .; j_call: TRBJ2-3; clone_size: once; v_call: TRBV2; cdr3_aa: CAGELGFDRTDTQYF; cdr3_nt: TGTGCCGGGGAACTAGGTTTCGACCGTACAGATACGCAGTATTTT
d_call: TRBD2; j_call: TRBJ2-7; clone_size: .; v_call: TRBV12-3/TRBV12-4; cdr3_aa: CASSGFAGGYSYEQYF; cdr3_nt: TGTGCCAGCAGTGGCTTTGCGGGGGGCTACTCCTACGAGCAGTACTTC
d_call: TRBD1; j_call: TRBJ2-3; clone_size: few; v_call: TRBV11-2; cdr3_aa: CASRFSPQGARDTQYF; cdr3_nt: TGTGCCAGCAGATTCTCACCCCAGGGGGCGAGAGATACGCAGTATTTT
d_call: TRBD1; j_call: TRBJ2-1; clone_size: few; v_call: TRBV29-1; cdr3_aa: CSVEVTGGDFIYNEQFF; cdr3_nt: TGCAGCGTTGAGGTGACAGGGGGCGATTTTATCTACAATGAGCAGTTCTTC
d_call: TRBD1; j_call: TRBJ1-6; clone_size: .; v_call: TRBV4-2; cdr3_aa: CASSPGQGLIGNSPLHF; cdr3_nt: TGTGCCAGCAGCCCCGGACAGGGGCTGATAGGGAATTCACCCCTCCACTTT
d_call: .; j_call: TRBJ2-5; clone_size: .; v_call: TRBV30; cdr3_aa: CAWRDAGRPQETQYF; cdr3_nt: TGTGCCTGGAGGGATGCGGGACGCCCCCAAGAGACCCAGTACTTC
d_call: .; j_call: TRBJ1-5; clone_size: few; v_call: TRBV20-1; cdr3_aa: CSASSSPKGNQPQHF; cdr3_nt: TGCAGTGCTAGTTCCAGCCCCAAGGGCAATCAGCCCCAGCATTTT
d_call: .; j_call: TRBJ2-7; clone_size: .; v_call: TRBV12-3/TRBV12-4; cdr3_aa: CASRSGSPGEQYF; cdr3_nt: TGTGCCAGCAGGTCCGGGAGTCCGGGCGAGCAGTACTTC
d_call: .; j_call: TRBJ2-1; clone_size: .; v_call: TRBV7-2; cdr3_aa: CASSLTPPGDDNEQFF; cdr3_nt: TGTGCCAGCAGCTTAACGCCGCCAGGGGATGACAATGAGCAGTTCTTC
d_call: TRBD2; j_call: TRBJ2-3; clone_size: .; v_call: TRBV5-6; cdr3_aa: CASSYSLAGIADTQYF; cdr3_nt: TGTGCCAGCAGCTATTCTCTAGCGGGGATAGCAGATACGCAGTATTTT
d_call: .; j_call: TRBJ2-7; clone_size: .; v_call: TRBV4-2; cdr3_aa: CASSPERGGPGEQYF; cdr3_nt: TGTGCCAGCAGCCCAGAAAGGGGGGGGCCAGGGGAGCAGTACTTC
d_call: .; j_call: TRBJ1-5; clone_size: few; v_call: TRBV20-1; cdr3_aa: CSARGQNNQPQHF; cdr3_nt: TGCAGTGCTAGGGGGCAGAACAATCAGCCCCAGCATTTT
d_call: .; j_call: TRBJ2-2; clone_size: few; v_call: TRBV12-3/TRBV12-4; cdr3_aa: CASSFWQGNTGELFF; cdr3_nt: TGTGCCAGCAGTTTTTGGCAGGGGAACACCGGGGAGCTGTTTTTT
d_call: .; j_call: TRBJ2-7; clone_size: .; v_call: TRBV12-3/TRBV12-4; cdr3_aa: CASSPGVSPTYEQYF; cdr3_nt: TGTGCCAGCAGTCCCGGGGTTTCCCCTACCTACGAGCAGTACTTC
d_call: .; j_call: TRBJ2-3; clone_size: .; v_call: TRBV20-1; cdr3_aa: CSARPGSSTDTQYF; cdr3_nt: TGCAGTGCTAGGCCCGGATCTAGCACAGATACGCAGTATTTT
d_call: .; j_call: TRBJ2-3; clone_size: few; v_call: TRBV25-1; cdr3_aa: CASSGTAIDTQYF; cdr3_nt: TGTGCCAGCTCCGGGACCGCCATCGATACGCAGTATTTT
d_call: .; j_call: TRBJ2-3; clone_size: few; v_call: TRBV20-1; cdr3_aa: CSASPRLDTQYF; cdr3_nt: TGCAGTGCTAGTCCCCGGTTGGATACGCAGTATTTT